What follows are 2 T cell receptor beta chains derived from one specimen sequenced in a study of radiation and T cells in renal cell carcinoma. Specified time point: baseline pretreatment blood. Treatment of the sample: 15 Gy SBRT to primary tumor, nephrectomy 4 weeks later. Repertoires were generated with immunoSEQ multiplex PCR, while TCRdb's copy carries only in-frame clones and drops some. Among about 140,000 clones, around four fifths were seen once, and the ten largest hold approximately 22%. The sample consisted of blood, taken from a patient whose treatment included radiotherapy and nephrectomy. These receptors were collected from a woman in her forties or fifties with renal cell carcinoma.

This clone has a single count. V and J are TRBV25-1 and TRBJ2-3, with a possible D match to TRBD2 (5 bases). Germline values: CDR1 MGHDK, CDR2 SYGVNS. There are 13 residues in the CDR3. V gave up 5 bases and J gave up 8 bases, with 14 bases separating them. The chain's CDR3 is CASSPAARGTQYF. In DNA, the CDR3 is TGTGCCAGCAGTCCAGCGGCACGGGGTACGCAGTATTTT.

As to this clone: An end of the junction does not agree with germline; a read error may underlie this. This chain links TRBV29-1 with TRBJ1-5, with 8 bases aligning to TRBD1. The CDR3 length is 14 residues. Per the germline V gene, CDR1 is SQVTM and CDR2 is ANQGSEA. In DNA, the CDR3 is TGCAGCGTCGAGACAGGGGTTAGCAGTCAGCCCCAGCATTTT. Translation: CSVETGVSSQPQHF.